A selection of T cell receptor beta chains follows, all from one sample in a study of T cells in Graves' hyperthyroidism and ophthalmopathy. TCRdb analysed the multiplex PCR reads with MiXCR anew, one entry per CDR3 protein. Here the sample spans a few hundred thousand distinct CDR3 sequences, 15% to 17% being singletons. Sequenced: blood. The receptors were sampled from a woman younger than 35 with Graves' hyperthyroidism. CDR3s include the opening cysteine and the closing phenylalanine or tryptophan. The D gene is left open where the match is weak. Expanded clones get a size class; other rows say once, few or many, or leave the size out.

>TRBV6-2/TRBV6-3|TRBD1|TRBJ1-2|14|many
TGTGCCAGCAGTTTACAGGGGAATGCCTATGGCTACACCTTC
CASSLQGNAYGYTF
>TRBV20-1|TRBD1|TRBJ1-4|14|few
TGCAGTGCTACCTACAGGGGGCGGGGTGAAAAACTGTTTTTT
CSATYRGRGEKLFF
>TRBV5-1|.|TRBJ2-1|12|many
TGCGCCAGCAGCAGTCAGTTCGATGAGCAGTTCTTC
CASSSQFDEQFF
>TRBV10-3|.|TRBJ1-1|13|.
TGTGCCATCTGCCCCGGAATGAACACTGAAGCTTTCTTT
CAICPGMNTEAFF
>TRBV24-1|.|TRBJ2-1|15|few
TGTGCCACCAGTGACCCAGCAGGGCCCTACAATGAGCAGTTCTTC
CATSDPAGPYNEQFF
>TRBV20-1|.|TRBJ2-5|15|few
TGCAGTGCTAGAGATCCGGGACTCCCGATTGGGACCCAGTACTTC
CSARDPGLPIGTQYF
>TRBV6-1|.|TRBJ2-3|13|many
TGTGCCAGCAGTCAACTCGATGGGGTTACGCAGTATTTT
CASSQLDGVTQYF
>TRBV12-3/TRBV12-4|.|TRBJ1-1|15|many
TGTGCCAGCAGTTTGGGGGCAGGGATGGGCACTGAAGCTTTCTTT
CASSLGAGMGTEAFF
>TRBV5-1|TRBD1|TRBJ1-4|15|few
TGCGCCAGCAGCTCAGGGGGTTCAACTAATGAAAAACTGTTTTTT
CASSSGGSTNEKLFF
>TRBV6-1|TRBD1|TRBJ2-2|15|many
TGTGCCAGCAGTGGACAGGGGGCTATCACCGGGGAGCTGTTTTTT
CASSGQGAITGELFF
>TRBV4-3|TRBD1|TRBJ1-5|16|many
TGCGCCAGCAGCCAAGGTGCAGGGGGGAGTAATCAGCCCCAGCATTTT
CASSQGAGGSNQPQHF
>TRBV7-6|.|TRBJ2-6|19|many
TGTGCCAGCAGCACACTCCATGCAGGGGAGGTCGCTGGGGCCAACGTCCTGACTTTC
CASSTLHAGEVAGANVLTF
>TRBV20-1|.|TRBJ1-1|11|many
TGCAGTGCTAGAGAGTCCACTGAAGCTTTCTTT
CSARESTEAFF
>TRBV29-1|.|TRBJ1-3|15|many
TGCAGCGTTGAGGAAATGAATGGTGGGAGAAACACCATATATTTT
CSVEEMNGGRNTIYF
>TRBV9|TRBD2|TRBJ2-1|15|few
TGTGCCAGCAGCACTAGCGGGGGGGCCTTCAATGAGCAGTTCTTC
CASSTSGGAFNEQFF
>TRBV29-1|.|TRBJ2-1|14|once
TGCAGCGGACTGAGGGTTGTTTCCTACAATGAGCAGTTCTTC
CSGLRVVSYNEQFF
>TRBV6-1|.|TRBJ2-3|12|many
TGTGCCAGCAGTCGGGGAGGAGATACGCAGTATTTT
CASSRGGDTQYF